These 30 T cell receptor beta chains came from one sample sequenced in a study of a mutant IDH1 vaccine in newly diagnosed glioma. Time point: week 35, safety follow-up. Every vaccination contained 300 ug of the mutant IDH1 20-mer peptide and was paired with topical imiquimod. TCRdb keeps only in-frame clones here, not all; method: immunoSEQ multiplex PCR. Of about 54,000 clones in the sample, around 80% were seen once. For these receptors, no antigen is known. Material: PBMCs, obtained from a glioma patient whose treatment included an IDH1 peptide vaccine. Receptors were obtained from a woman between 18 and 30 years old with glioma.

This clone was counted only a few times. The rearrangement joins TRBV19 to TRBJ2-2; D gene unclear. CDR1 is LNHDA, CDR2 SQIVND, per germline (reference sequence). There are 14 residues in the CDR3. Trimming cost V 7 bases and J 1 base, with 10 bases left between them. In DNA form, the CDR3 reads TGTGCCAGTACTGCACGGCTGAACACCGGGGAGCTGTTTTTT. Encoded protein: CASTARLNTGELFF.

This clone was seen only a few times. The gene calls are TRBV5-1 and TRBJ1-1; 9 bases fit TRBD1. Unmatched junction bases numbered 5, after V lost 4 bases and J lost 1 base. Germline CDR1 is SGHRS and CDR2 is YFSETQ. The CDR3 spans 15 residues. The chain's CDR3 is CASSVQGAANTEAFF. The CDR3 DNA reads as TGCGCCAGCAGCGTACAGGGGGCAGCGAACACTGAAGCTTTCTTT.

The V and J genes are TRBV29-1 and TRBJ2-1; D is unclear. CDR3 length: 11 residues. The V end was cut by 5 bases, the J end by 10 bases, with 12 bases between. Germline lookup yields CDR1 SQVTM and CDR2 ANQGSEA. The CDR3: CSVTVQVEQFF. CDR3 DNA: TGCAGCGTTACCGTGCAGGTCGAGCAGTTCTTC.

In this sample, this clone turned up once. This rearrangement joins TRBV9 to TRBJ2-5, with unresolved D. V was pared by 4 bases and J by 5 bases, with 6 bases between. The CDR3 consists of 11 residues. CDR1 and CDR2 (germline): SGDLS, YYNGEE. CDR3 coding DNA: TGTGCCAGCAGCCCCGGGGAGACCCAGTACTTC. It specifies CASSPGETQYF. The full variable domain, in which reference TRBV9 and TRBJ2-5 provide the parts outside the CDR3, is DSGVTQTPKHLITATGQRVTLRCSPRSGDLSVYWYQQSLDQGLQFLIQYYNGEERAKGNILERFSAQQFPDLHSELNLSSLELGDSALYFCASSPGETQYFGPGTRLLVL.

The chain employs TRBV11-2 and TRBJ1-2; D perhaps matches TRBD1 (5 bases). The germline gives CDR1 SGHAT, CDR2 FQNNGV. The CDR3 covers 13 residues. V gave up 4 bases and J gave up 3 bases, with 9 bases separating them. The CDR3 DNA reads TGTGCCAGCAGCTCCCTACAGGACTATGGCTACACCTTC. This translates into CASSSLQDYGYTF.

The chain employs TRBV5-1 and TRBJ2-1; D might be TRBD2 (7 bases). Germline V gene sequence: CDR1 SGHRS, CDR2 YFSETQ. The CDR3 has 16 residues. Trimming removed 3 bases from V and 10 bases from J, with 23 bases in between. Here the CDR3 DNA reads TGCGCCAGCAGCTGGGGGCGGCGCCGGGAGGCGGAGGAGCAGTTCTTC. Its translation is CASSWGRRREAEEQFF.

The genes are TRBV27 and TRBJ2-1, with 8 nucleotides matching TRBD1. V gave up 0 bases and J gave up 10 bases; unmatched junction bases: 5. CDR1 and CDR2 (germline): MNHEY, SMNVEV (reference sequence). The CDR3 runs 14 residues. The CDR3 coding sequence is TGTGCCAGCAGTTTATCAATATGGACAGGGGAGCAGTTCTTC. This sequence encodes CASSLSIWTGEQFF.

This clone was picked up one time. The chain couples TRBV7-2 to TRBJ1-2; D ambiguous. Germline values: CDR1 SGHTA, CDR2 FQGNSA. Trimming took off 1 base at V and 10 bases at J, with 7 bases between the two ends. This CDR3 region has 11 residues. CDR3 protein: CASSLDIFYTF. Here the CDR3 DNA reads TGTGCCAGCAGCTTAGATATCTTCTACACCTTC.

The chain employs TRBV19 and TRBJ2-7, with TRBD1 identical over 8 bases. Trimming removed 6 bases from V and 0 bases from J; junction bases left unmatched: 7. Germline V gene data show CDR1 as LNHDA and CDR2 as SQIVND (reference sequence). The CDR3 sequence is 15 residues long. The CDR3 here is CASSIGQGSSYEQYF. The CDR3 DNA is TGTGCCAGTAGCATCGGACAGGGCAGCTCCTACGAGCAGTACTTC.

The chain recombines TRBV21-1 with TRBJ2-3. TRBV21-1 is shown as a pseudogene. The CDR3 length is 14 residues. CDR3 in DNA: TGTGCCAGCAGCAAAGGACCCCCCCAGAAGGTGCAGTATTTT. Its protein is CASSKGPPQKVQYF.

The J gene is TRBJ2-7, the V gene TRBV6-1, with a tentative D call TRBD2 (6 bases). V was trimmed by 3 bases and J by 3 bases, leaving 18 bases between them. The CDR3 runs 16 residues. Germline CDR1 MNHNS, CDR2 SASEGT. CDR3 in amino acids: CASSESEGLIVYEQYF. The CDR3, as DNA: TGTGCCAGCAGTGAGTCGGAGGGGCTTATAGTCTACGAGCAGTACTTC.

The V and J genes are TRBV7-9 and TRBJ1-4, with D maybe TRBD1 (5 bases). Looked up from germline, CDR1 is SEHNR and CDR2 is FQNEAQ (reference sequence). The CDR3 has 14 residues. The ends were cut back, 4 bases at V and 6 bases at J, with 12 bases in the middle. The CDR3 sequence: CASSSTGGDEKLFF. DNA of the CDR3: TGTGCCAGCAGCTCAACCGGGGGGGATGAAAAACTGTTTTTT.

Sample share makes this clone medium-sized. The gene calls are TRBV7-9 and TRBJ1-2; D call uncertain. Germline V gene lookup returns CDR1 SEHNR and CDR2 FQNEAQ (reference sequence). The length of the CDR3 is 15 residues. V was cut by 2 bases and J by 4 bases, with 14 bases left in between. The CDR3 nucleotides are TGTGCCAGCAGCTTATTAGGACCGCAATCCTATGGCTACACCTTC. This codes for CASSLLGPQSYGYTF.

The gene calls are TRBV5-1 and TRBJ2-5; the match to TRBD2 covers 9 bases. The CDR3 runs to 17 residues. V dropped 7 bases and J dropped 2; count of bases not matched to a gene: 15. The germline CDR1 and CDR2 sequences are SGHRS and YFSETQ. Here the CDR3 DNA reads TGCGCCAGCGCCCGCGGGGTAGCGGGAGCAGCTCAAGAGACCCAGTACTTC. Residues: CASARGVAGAAQETQYF.

CDR3 DNA sequence: TGTGCCAGCAGTGAGCTTCCAACGTATGGCTACACCTTC. Amino acid sequence: CASSELPTYGYTF. The genes are TRBV25-1 and TRBJ1-2, with D unresolved. Trimming took 3 bases from V and 5 from J, leaving 10 bases between them. Looked up from germline, CDR1 is MGHDK and CDR2 is SYGVNS. The CDR3 extends over 13 amino acids.

This chain joins TRBV18 and TRBJ2-3; D gene unclear. The CDR3 is 12 residues long. Trimming took off 2 bases at V and 4 bases at J, with 4 bases between the two ends. Per the germline V gene, CDR1 is KGHSH and CDR2 is LQKENI. CDR3 bases: TGTGCCAGCTCACCATCGCCAGATACGCAGTATTTT. Its protein product is CASSPSPDTQYF.

The rearrangement joins TRBV11-2 to TRBJ1-1; D gene unclear. The CDR3 runs 14 residues. The germline V and J ends were trimmed by 1 base and 1 base, with 7 bases remaining between them. Germline values: CDR1 SGHAT, CDR2 FQNNGV. CDR3 bases: TGTGCCAGCAGCTTAGCGAAGGGGAACACTGAAGCTTTCTTT. Its protein product is CASSLAKGNTEAFF. The entire variable domain, with the rest obtained from reference TRBV11-2 and TRBJ1-1, is as follows: EAGVAQSPRYKIIEKRQSVAFWCNPISGHATLYWYQQILGQGPKLLIQFQNNGVVDDSQLPKDRFSAERLKGVDSTLKIQPAKLEDSAVYLCASSLAKGNTEAFFGQGTRLTVV.

The rearrangement links TRBV5-1 to TRBJ2-7, with 8 bases fitting TRBD1. J was trimmed by 7 bases and V by 0 bases; bases with no gene match: 9. This CDR3 is built from 15 residues. Germline V gene lookup returns CDR1 SGHRS and CDR2 YFSETQ. CDR3 sequence reads: CASSLVGTGPGEQYF. CDR3 DNA sequence: TGCGCCAGCAGCTTGGTTGGGACAGGACCCGGGGAGCAGTACTTC.

V is TRBV5-6 and J is TRBJ1-2; possibly TRBD1 for D (5 bases). V was pared by 4 bases and J by 4 bases, with 11 bases between. Looked up from germline, CDR1 is SGHDT and CDR2 is YYEEEE. The CDR3 totals 13 residues. The CDR3 region has the DNA TGTGCCAGCAGCGCGGGGGGGGTCTATGGCTACACCTTC. Translating gives CASSAGGVYGYTF.

This chain links TRBV5-6 with TRBJ1-2; 9 bases map to TRBD1. Looked up from germline, CDR1 is SGHDT and CDR2 is YYEEEE. The CDR3 is 15 residues long. V trimming: 4 bases; J trimming: 3 bases; junction bases outside the gene matches: 7. CDR3 bases: TGTGCCAGCAGCGCCCCGGGACAGGGCCACTATGGCTACACCTTC. Protein product: CASSAPGQGHYGYTF.

V gene TRBV19 combines with J gene TRBJ2-3; no definite D call. In germline, CDR1 is LNHDA, CDR2 SQIVND (reference sequence). V gave up 3 bases and J gave up 5 bases, with 12 bases separating them. This CDR3 has 14 residues. The CDR3 DNA sequence: TGTGCCAGTAGTATCTGGTTATCTGGAGATACGCAGTATTTT. Protein sequence: CASSIWLSGDTQYF.

J is TRBJ2-3 and V is TRBV9; D remains ambiguous. The CDR3 spans 15 residues. The germline CDR1 and CDR2 sequences are SGDLS and YYNGEE. Between the trimmed V and J ends, which lost 4 bases and 1 base, there was a span of 13 bases. The CDR3 nucleotides are TGTGCCAGCAGCCTGCCGTCTCGGGGCACAGATACGCAGTATTTT. Protein: CASSLPSRGTDTQYF.

The V gene is TRBV23-1, the J gene TRBJ2-6; 9 bases match TRBD2. TRBV23-1 carries the ORF label, with uncertain function. CDR3 length: 19 residues. V lost 3 bases, J lost 4 bases, and 13 bases stayed unmatched. CDR3 sequence: CASSQPDSSGVSGANVLTF. Written as DNA, the CDR3 is TGCGCCAGCAGTCAGCCCGACTCTAGCGGGGTGTCGGGGGCCAACGTCCTGACTTTC.

The chain couples TRBV4-3 to TRBJ2-1, with D perhaps given as TRBD1 or TRBD2 (5 bases each). The CDR3 loop spans 16 amino acids. The V end lost 0 bases, the J end lost 6 bases, and 15 bases lay between the germline ends. Germline values: CDR1 LGHNA, CDR2 YSLEER. In DNA, the CDR3 is TGCGCCAGCAGCCAAGACGGCACGAGGGGTGGCAATGAGCAGTTCTTC. This translates into CASSQDGTRGGNEQFF.

This sequence joins TRBV7-2 and TRBJ2-2, with D hard to call. This CDR3 has 13 residues. Trimming removed 2 bases at V and 5 bases at J, with 6 bases between. The V gene's germline CDR1 is SGHTA and CDR2 FQGNSA. The CDR3: CASSLSRTGELFF. CDR3 DNA: TGTGCCAGCAGCTTAAGTAGGACCGGGGAGCTGTTTTTT.

This clone was observed a single time. The chain uses TRBV9 and TRBJ1-2; D gene unclear. Trimming removed 0 bases from V and 2 bases from J, with 5 bases in between. Germline V gene lookup returns CDR1 SGDLS and CDR2 YYNGEE. The CDR3 runs to 13 residues. CDR3 region: CASSVDTNYGYTF. The CDR3 DNA follows: TGTGCCAGCAGCGTAGACACCAACTATGGCTACACCTTC.

J is TRBJ1-2 and V is TRBV2; D is unresolved. CDR1 is SNHLY and CDR2 is FYNNEI in the germline V gene. V lost 8 bases, J lost 7 bases, and 20 bases lay in between. The CDR3 runs 14 residues. In DNA form, the CDR3 reads TGTGCCAGCGCCCCAGATGGCCCAACCGGTGGCTACACCTTC. It codes for CASAPDGPTGGYTF.

The V and J genes are TRBV11-1 and TRBJ2-7; TRBD1 agrees at 7 bases. The junction had 5 bases not matched to a gene; V was cut back by 6 bases and J by 0 bases. The CDR3 has 14 amino acids. Germline V lookup: CDR1 SGHAT, CDR2 FQDESV (reference sequence). CDR3 residues: CASRPRDSSYEQYF. Written as DNA, the CDR3 is TGTGCCAGCAGGCCCCGGGACAGCTCCTACGAGCAGTACTTC. Full variable domain (remainder filled in from reference TRBV11-1 and TRBJ2-7): EAEVAQSPRYKITEKSQAVAFWCDPISGHATLYWYRQILGQGPELLVQFQDESVVDDSQLPKDRFSAERLKGVDSTLKIQPAELGDSAMYLCASRPRDSSYEQYFGPGTRLTVT.

J is TRBJ2-1 and V is TRBV6-6; 9 positions agree with TRBD2. The CDR3 length is 15 residues. Germline V gives CDR1 MNHNY, CDR2 SVGAGI (reference sequence). The V gene end was trimmed by 8 bases and the J gene end by 7 bases; junction bases not matched to a gene: 12. CDR3 in amino acids: CASSQRASGINEQFF. The CDR3 bases are TGTGCCAGCTCCCAACGGGCTAGCGGGATAAATGAGCAGTTCTTC.

The V call is TRBV7-4, the J call TRBJ1-1; no definite D call. Germline CDR1 reads SGHVT; CDR2 reads SQSDAQ. This CDR3 has 13 amino acids. V lost 7 bases and J 1 base, leaving 10 bases between the germline ends. Written as DNA, the CDR3 is TGTGCCAGCATCGCGAAGGAGAACACTGAAGCTTTCTTT. Translated: CASIAKENTEAFF.